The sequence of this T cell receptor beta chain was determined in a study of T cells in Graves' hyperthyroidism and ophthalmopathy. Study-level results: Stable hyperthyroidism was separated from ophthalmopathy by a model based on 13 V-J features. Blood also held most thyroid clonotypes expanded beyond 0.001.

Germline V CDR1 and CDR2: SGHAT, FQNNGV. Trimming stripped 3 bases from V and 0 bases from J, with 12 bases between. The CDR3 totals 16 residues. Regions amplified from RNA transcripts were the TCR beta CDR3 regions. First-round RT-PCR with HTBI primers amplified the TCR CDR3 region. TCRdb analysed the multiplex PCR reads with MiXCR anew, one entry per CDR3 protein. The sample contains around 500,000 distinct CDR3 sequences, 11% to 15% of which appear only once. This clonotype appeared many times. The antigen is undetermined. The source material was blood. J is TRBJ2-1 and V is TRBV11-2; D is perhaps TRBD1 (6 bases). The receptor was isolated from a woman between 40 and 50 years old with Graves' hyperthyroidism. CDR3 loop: CASSFFRGSSYNEQFF. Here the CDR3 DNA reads TGTGCCAGCAGCTTTTTCAGGGGAAGCTCCTACAATGAGCAGTTCTTC.